Sequencing of this T cell receptor (beta chain) was carried out in a study of T cell responses to AZD1222 COVID-19 vaccine. Here immunoSEQ multiplex PCR was the method, and the copy in TCRdb shows in-frame clones only, minus some. The table has 170,000 or so clones, roughly 87% seen once; the top ten hold roughly 2.5%. This CDR3 is 16 amino acids long. The junction had 8 bases not matched to a gene; V was cut back by 5 bases and J by 6 bases. Germline loops: CDR1 MNHNY, CDR2 SVGAGI (reference sequence). Study-wide results and limits: Targets within unmutated variant regions were reportedly found for nearly half of spike-specific TCRs.

Comment on this clone: The antigen is unknown.

This sample comprised peripheral blood, obtained on day 0 of AZD1222 vaccination. The sequence came from an adult in good health. V usage is TRBV6-6 and J usage is TRBJ2-1, with 12 bases lining up with TRBD1. For the CDR3, the DNA is TGTGCCAGCAGTCGTCCGGGACAGGGGGCAATCAATGAGCAGTTCTTC. Translation: CASSRPGQGAINEQFF.